The subject of this entry is one TCR beta chain. Its antigen is as yet unknown. Germline is not matched at one junction end, which may reflect a read error. This sample is part of a study of Graves' ophthalmopathy and Graves' hyperthyroidism. Across the whole study: Stable hyperthyroid donors showed no ophthalmopathy during 18 months follow-up. Findings of the study overall: For separating ophthalmopathy from stable hyperthyroidism, a 13-signature model gave 85% to 90% sensitivity and 81.08% specificity. Among expanded thyroid clonotypes above 0.001 frequency, most also occurred in blood. Ophthalmopathy progression predictions by the model showed about 72% specificity and 60% to 71% sensitivity.

RNA transcripts were the template, and TCR beta CDR3 regions were amplified from them. HTBI primers served in a first-round RT-PCR, which a second-round multiplex PCR followed. One entry per CDR3 protein results from TCRdb running MiXCR on the multiplex PCR reads. Of more than 1,000,000 distinct CDR3 sequences in the sample, 36% were seen once. The germline gives CDR1 SGHVS, CDR2 FNYEAQ. The CDR3 extends over 14 amino acids. The chain employs TRBV7-6 and TRBJ1-2; 7 nucleotides align to TRBD1. The clonotype was recovered from an adult man with Graves' hyperthyroidism. The sample comprised peripheral blood or thyroid tissue (not recorded which). The CDR3 sequence: CASSHLTGAHGYTF. DNA of the CDR3: TGCGCCAGCAGCCATCTTACAGGGGCGCATGGCTACACCTTC.